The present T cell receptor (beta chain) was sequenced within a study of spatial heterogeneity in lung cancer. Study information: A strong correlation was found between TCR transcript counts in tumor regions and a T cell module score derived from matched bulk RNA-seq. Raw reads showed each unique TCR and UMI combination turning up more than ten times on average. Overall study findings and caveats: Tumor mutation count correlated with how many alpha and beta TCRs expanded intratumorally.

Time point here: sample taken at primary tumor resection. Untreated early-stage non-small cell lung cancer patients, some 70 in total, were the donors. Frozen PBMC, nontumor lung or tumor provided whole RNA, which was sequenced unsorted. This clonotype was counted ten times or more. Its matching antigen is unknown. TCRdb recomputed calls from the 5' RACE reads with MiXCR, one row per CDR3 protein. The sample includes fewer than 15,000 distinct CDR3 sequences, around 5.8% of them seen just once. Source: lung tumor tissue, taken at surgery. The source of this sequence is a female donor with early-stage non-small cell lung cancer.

The CDR3 protein is CASSYRGGGYNEQFF. The CDR3 bases are TGTGCCAGCAGTTACAGGGGGGGTGGATACAATGAGCAGTTCTTC. J is TRBJ2-1 and V is TRBV6-5; a weak D match, TRBD2 (7 bases). The CDR3 is 15 amino acids. CDR1 is MNHEY and CDR2 is SVGAGI in the germline V gene. The germline V and J ends were trimmed by 2 bases and 4 bases, with 12 bases remaining between them.